Here is one TCR beta chain with its context. Its target is unknown. Germline V lookup: CDR1 SGDLS, CDR2 YYNGEE. Trimming cost V 7 bases and J 0 bases, with 5 bases left between them. This CDR3 region has 12 residues. This entry is derived from a study of CD8+ T cells in alopecia areata. At the level of the study: Percentage of affected scalp area was the basis on which treated patients' severity was scored.

Overall study results and limits: Scalp clonality and expanded CD8+ clones among the top 100 were significantly decreased by tofacitinib. Sequencing of scalp samples also captures resident alphabeta T cells of normal skin.

Following extraction, RNA underwent reverse transcription to cDNA, which served as the sequencing template. This table comes from immunoSEQ multiplex PCR, and its TCRdb copy is limited to in-frame clones, with some not included. The profile shows around 190,000 clones, 50% to 60% of them singletons. Treatment specified: oral pan-JAK inhibitor, 5-10 mg twice daily. This TCR was recovered from a human donor with alopecia areata. The sequencing here drew on CD4+ T cells sorted from blood, taken at week 4, from a patient treated with tofacitinib. The J gene is TRBJ1-3, the V gene TRBV9, with D unresolved. The CDR3 nucleotides are TGTGCCAGCTGGGGCTCTGGAAACACCATATATTTT. This encodes CASWGSGNTIYF.